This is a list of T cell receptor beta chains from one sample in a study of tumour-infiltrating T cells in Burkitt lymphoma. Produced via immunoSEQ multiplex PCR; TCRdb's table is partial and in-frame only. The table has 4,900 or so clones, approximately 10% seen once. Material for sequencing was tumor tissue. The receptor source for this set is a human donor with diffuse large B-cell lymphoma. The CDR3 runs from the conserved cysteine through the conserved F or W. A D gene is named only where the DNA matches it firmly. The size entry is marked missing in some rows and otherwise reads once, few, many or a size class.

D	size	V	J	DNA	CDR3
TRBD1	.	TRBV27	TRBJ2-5	TGTGCCAGCAGTTTGGGGACAGGGGGGGAGACCCAGTACTTC	CASSLGTGGETQYF
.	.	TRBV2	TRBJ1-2	TGTGCCAGCAGGCGCGGAGGGTACGGCTATGGCTACACCTTC	CASRRGGYGYGYTF
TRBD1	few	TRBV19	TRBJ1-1	TGTGCCAGTAGTATGACAGGGTGGAACACTGAAGCTTTCTTT	CASSMTGWNTEAFF
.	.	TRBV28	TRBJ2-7	TGTGCCAGCAGTTTGGGTCGAACAGACGAGCAGTACTTC	CASSLGRTDEQYF
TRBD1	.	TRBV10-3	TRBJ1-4	TGTGCCATCGGGGGACAGGGGAACGAAAAACTGTTTTTT	CAIGGQGNEKLFF
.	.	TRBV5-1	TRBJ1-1	TGCGCCAGCAGCCGGACCACCGTACGTAGGACAGAAATGGCTGAAGCTTTCTTT	CASSRTTVRRTEMAEAFF
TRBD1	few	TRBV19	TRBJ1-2	TGTGCCAGTAGTCTCGATCCAGGGGGGACGAATGGCTACACCTTC	CASSLDPGGTNGYTF
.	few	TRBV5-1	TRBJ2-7	TGCGCCAGCAGCTTTACGGCTTGGGGGCCACGTTCCGAGCAGTACTTC	CASSFTAWGPRSEQYF
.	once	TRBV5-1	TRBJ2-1	TGCGCCAGCAGCTTGGAGGGGGTGGACTACAATGAGCAGTTCTTC	CASSLEGVDYNEQFF
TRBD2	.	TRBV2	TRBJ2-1	TGTGCCAGCAGTCTAGCGGGGGAGCAGTTCTTC	CASSLAGEQFF
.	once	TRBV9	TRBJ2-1	TGTGCCAGCAGCGTGCCGGGGGCCCACAATGAGCAGTTCTTC	CASSVPGAHNEQFF
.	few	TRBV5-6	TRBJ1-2	TGTGCCAGCAGGCAATACGGCGCCACCAACTATGGCTACACCTTC	CASRQYGATNYGYTF
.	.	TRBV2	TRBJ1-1	TGTGCCAGCAGTGATGCGGCCGGAGAAGCTTTCTTT	CASSDAAGEAFF
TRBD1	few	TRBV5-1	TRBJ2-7	TGCGCCAGCAGCCCGGACAGGTTCTCCTACGAGCAGTACTTC	CASSPDRFSYEQYF
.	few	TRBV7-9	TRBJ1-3	TGTGCCAGCAGCTTAGCTGCTTGGCTTGCTGGAAACACCATATATTTT	CASSLAAWLAGNTIYF
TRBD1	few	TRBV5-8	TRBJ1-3	TGTGCCAGCAGCTTGTTTCAGGGGGCTAGAAACACCATATATTTT	CASSLFQGARNTIYF
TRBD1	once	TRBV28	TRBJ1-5	TGTGCCAGCAGTTTTTGGACAGGCAACAATCAGCCCCAGCATTTT	CASSFWTGNNQPQHF
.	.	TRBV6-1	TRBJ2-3	TGTGCCAGCGGTTCGAGGGGGGTCACAGATACGCAGTATTTT	CASGSRGVTDTQYF
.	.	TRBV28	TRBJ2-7	TGTGCCAGCAGCCGCTACGAGCAGTACTTC	CASSRYEQYF
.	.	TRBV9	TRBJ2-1	TGTGCCAGCAGCGCGGGCTCCTACAATGAGCAGTTCTTC	CASSAGSYNEQFF
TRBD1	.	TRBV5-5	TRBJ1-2	TGTGCCAGCAGCCCAAGACCTGACAGGGGGGATGGCTACACCTTC	CASSPRPDRGDGYTF
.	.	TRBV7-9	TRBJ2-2	TGTGCCAGCAGCTTGGGGGGCCTCACCGGGGAGCTGTTTTTT	CASSLGGLTGELFF
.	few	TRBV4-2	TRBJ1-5	TGTGCCAGCAGCCAAGATCGGCAGGCTTATCAGCCCCAGCATTTT	CASSQDRQAYQPQHF
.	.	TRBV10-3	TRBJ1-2	TGTGCCATCAGTGAACCACCAGGACTGAGCTATGGCTACACCTTC	CAISEPPGLSYGYTF
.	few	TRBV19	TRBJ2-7	TGTGCCAGTAGTCTCGGTGGCCTTCCCTACGAGCAGTACTTC	CASSLGGLPYEQYF
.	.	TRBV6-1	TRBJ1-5	TGTGCCAGCAGTGAATTCCTCGGGGATAGCAATCAGCCCCAGCATTTT	CASSEFLGDSNQPQHF
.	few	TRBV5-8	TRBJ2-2	TGTGCCAGCAGCCTTCTTAGCCAGGGTACCGGGGAGCTGTTTTTT	CASSLLSQGTGELFF
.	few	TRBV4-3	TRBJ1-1	TGCGCCAGCAGCCAAGGCCGGTGGGCAGGGCAAATTCAGGACACTGAAGCTTTCTTT	CASSQGRWAGQIQDTEAFF
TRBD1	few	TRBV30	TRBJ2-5	TGTGCCTGGAGGTCCGGGACAGCGATTCAAGAGACCCAGTACTTC	CAWRSGTAIQETQYF
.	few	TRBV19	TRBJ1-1	TGTGCCACTCAGCTCCGGGGTCCGATCACTGAAGCTTTCTTT	CATQLRGPITEAFF
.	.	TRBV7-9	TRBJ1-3	TGTGCCAGCAGCTTAGAAGGGGCGCGAGGAAACACCATATATTTT	CASSLEGARGNTIYF
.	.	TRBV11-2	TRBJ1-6	TGTGCCAGCAGCTGGGACTCCATAAATTCACCCCTCCACTTT	CASSWDSINSPLHF
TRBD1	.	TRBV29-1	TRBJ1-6	TGCAGCGTTGAAGGGACAGGGCTCTCCTATAATTCACCCCTCCACTTT	CSVEGTGLSYNSPLHF